This is a list of T cell receptor beta chains from one sample in a study of T cells in Graves' hyperthyroidism and ophthalmopathy. TCRdb recomputed calls from the multiplex PCR reads with MiXCR, one row per CDR3 protein. The data show hundreds of thousands of distinct CDR3 sequences, 20% to 25% seen once. Source material: blood. The receptors here all came from a man aged 30 to 45 with Graves' ophthalmopathy. Both conserved end residues are part of each CDR3. D genes are given only for firm matches. Some rows have no size entry. The others give once, few or many, or a class for an expanded clone.

V	J	D	size	DNA	CDR3
TRBV6-5	TRBJ2-7	NA	NA	TGTGCCAGCAGATTATCCCTCGATCGGGGAACCTACGAGCAGTACTTC	CASRLSLDRGTYEQYF
TRBV5-1	TRBJ2-1	NA	few	TGCGCCAGCAGCACATTAGCGGACTCCTGGAATGAGCAGTTCTTC	CASSTLADSWNEQFF
TRBV20-1	TRBJ2-1	NA	few	TGCAGTGCTAGAGTCCCTTCAAACAATGAGCAGTTCTTC	CSARVPSNNEQFF
TRBV6-4	TRBJ2-7	NA	NA	TGTGCCAGCAGCCAAATAATTTATAAGGACGAGCAGTACTTC	CASSQIIYKDEQYF
TRBV6-1	TRBJ2-3	NA	NA	TGTGCCAGCAGTGAAGCTACGATGGGTACGCAGTATTTT	CASSEATMGTQYF
TRBV12-3/TRBV12-4	TRBJ1-3	NA	NA	TGTGCCAGCAGTTTAAGTCGAAACACCATATATTTT	CASSLSRNTIYF
TRBV11-3	TRBJ2-1	NA	once	TGTGCCAGCAGCCAAGATCCGAGGGGGGGGGTACAGTTCTTC	CASSQDPRGGVQFF
TRBV6-1	TRBJ2-1	TRBD1	NA	TGTGCCAGCAGTTCCGGGACAGGGTCCGGCAATGAGCAGTTCTTC	CASSSGTGSGNEQFF
TRBV6-1	TRBJ1-5	NA	NA	TGTGCCAGCAGTGAAGCGGGCCAGTGGGGCAATCAGCCCCAGCATTTT	CASSEAGQWGNQPQHF
TRBV9	TRBJ2-1	TRBD2	NA	TGTGCCAGCAGCTTAACCCCTAGCGGGAGCTCTAGTGAGCAGTTCTTC	CASSLTPSGSSSEQFF
TRBV7-9	TRBJ2-7	TRBD1	many	TGTGCCAGCAGCTTCAGAGGACAGGACCTTCCGCCCTACGAGCAGTACTTC	CASSFRGQDLPPYEQYF
TRBV19	TRBJ1-1	TRBD1	few	TGTGCCAGTAGTCAATCCGGGACAGGCTTTTATGAAGCTTTCTTT	CASSQSGTGFYEAFF
TRBV7-7	TRBJ2-3	NA	NA	TGTGCTAGCATCTTAGAGGCAAGAGATACGCAGTATTTT	CASILEARDTQYF
TRBV6-5	TRBJ2-2	TRBD2	few	TGTGCCAGCAGTTATTTAGCGGGAGCGGGGGGGAACACCGGGGAGCTGTTTTTT	CASSYLAGAGGNTGELFF
TRBV18	TRBJ2-5	NA	once	TGTGCCAGCTCACCACCCGGGACACATCAAGAGACCCAGTACTTC	CASSPPGTHQETQYF
TRBV12-5	TRBJ2-5	TRBD2	few	TGTGCTAGTGGTCCTGCAAGCGGGGCCCAGTACTTC	CASGPASGAQYF
TRBV7-3	TRBJ2-3	NA	few	TGTGCCAGCAGCTTCGCAGGGGGCACAGATACGCAGTATTTT	CASSFAGGTDTQYF
TRBV11-2	TRBJ2-2	NA	NA	TGTGCCAGCAGCTTAGTGTTATCACGGGGTGCCACCGGGGAGCTGTTTTTT	CASSLVLSRGATGELFF
TRBV18	TRBJ1-1	NA	NA	TGTGCCAGCTCAAAGGAGAACACTGAAGCTTTCTTT	CASSKENTEAFF
TRBV27	TRBJ1-6	TRBD1	NA	TGTGCCAGCACCGGACAGGGGGACTCACCCCTCCACTTT	CASTGQGDSPLHF
TRBV7-3	TRBJ2-2	NA	NA	TGTGCCAGCAGCCAACTTTACCCCGGGGAGCTGTTTTTT	CASSQLYPGELFF
TRBV5-6	TRBJ1-1	NA	few	TGTGCCAGCAGCTTGGAGCGGGAATGGATGAACACTGAAGCTTTCTTT	CASSLEREWMNTEAFF
TRBV18	TRBJ2-1	NA	few	TGTGCCAGCTCACCACGTAGCGTTTACAATGAGCAGTTCTTC	CASSPRSVYNEQFF
TRBV4-1	TRBJ1-3	TRBD1	few	TGCGCCAGCAGCCTGGACAGGGGGACTGGAAACACCATATATTTT	CASSLDRGTGNTIYF
TRBV6-1	TRBJ2-1	TRBD2	few	TGTGCCAGCAGTCGAGCCTCTAGCGGGAGGAATGTAGGGGAGCAGTTCTTC	CASSRASSGRNVGEQFF
TRBV12-3/TRBV12-4	TRBJ1-4	NA	NA	TGTGCCAGCAGTTTAACAACCAAATCCCATGAAAAACTGTTTTTT	CASSLTTKSHEKLFF
TRBV19	TRBJ2-1	TRBD1	many	TGTGCCAGTAGTAAGACCGGGACAGAGGGCTACAATGAGCAGTTCTTC	CASSKTGTEGYNEQFF
TRBV5-5	TRBJ2-1	TRBD2	NA	TGTGCCAGCAGCTTGGTCGGGGTGCAAGCGGGAGCGAGGGAGCAGTTCTTC	CASSLVGVQAGAREQFF
TRBV5-1	TRBJ2-4	NA	NA	TGCGCCAGCAGCCCCGGAGGCACAGGGAGAAAAAACATTCAGTACTTC	CASSPGGTGRKNIQYF
TRBV2	TRBJ2-5	NA	NA	TGTGCCAGCAGTGCGGGGGGGCGCAGGGGGGGGACCCAGTACTTC	CASSAGGRRGGTQYF
TRBV14	TRBJ2-1	NA	few	TGTGCCAGCAGCCAAGCCCAATTAGCGTCCCTCTACAATGAGCAGTTCTTC	CASSQAQLASLYNEQFF
TRBV2	TRBJ2-3	TRBD2	NA	TGTGCCAGCAGAGGCGGGACTACGACATCGGATACGCAGTATTTT	CASRGGTTTSDTQYF
TRBV6-1	TRBJ2-3	TRBD2	NA	TGTGCCAGCAACCTAGGACTAGCGGGATCGGATACGCAGTATTTT	CASNLGLAGSDTQYF
TRBV5-6	TRBJ2-3	NA	many	TGTGCCAGCAGCTTGGTTCGGGGGGATACGCAGTATTTT	CASSLVRGDTQYF
TRBV7-9	TRBJ2-5	NA	NA	TGTGCCAGCAGCTTAGGAACCACAAACCAAGAGACCCAGTACTTC	CASSLGTTNQETQYF
TRBV7-9	TRBJ2-1	TRBD2	NA	TGTGCCAGCAGCTTATCCTTAGCGGGAGGGCCATATGAGCAGTTCTTC	CASSLSLAGGPYEQFF
TRBV12-3/TRBV12-4	TRBJ2-7	NA	few	TGTGCCAGCAGTTTCATGGACTACTCCTACGAGCAGTACTTC	CASSFMDYSYEQYF
TRBV7-8	TRBJ2-1	TRBD1	few	TGTGCCAGCAGCTTGGGGACAGGGGGGTATTTGTACAATGAGCAGTTCTTC	CASSLGTGGYLYNEQFF
TRBV24-1	TRBJ2-1	NA	many	TGTGCCACCAGTTCCAAAGCCGGTGTAGGCAATGAGCAGTTCTTC	CATSSKAGVGNEQFF
TRBV6-2/TRBV6-3	TRBJ2-1	TRBD2	NA	TGTGCCAGCAGGACTAGCGGGTTCAATGAGCAGTTCTTC	CASRTSGFNEQFF
TRBV5-1	TRBJ2-7	NA	many	TGCGCCAGCAGCTTGGACTCCCCGGTCTACGAGCAGTACTTC	CASSLDSPVYEQYF
TRBV4-1	TRBJ1-2	NA	NA	TGCGCCAGCAGCCAAGTGGGAAACTATGGCTACACCTTC	CASSQVGNYGYTF
TRBV19	TRBJ1-1	NA	once	TGTGCCAGTAGTATTGATCCGGGGGCCTGGAGGGGCGACACTGAAGCTTTCTTT	CASSIDPGAWRGDTEAFF
TRBV20-1	TRBJ1-6	TRBD1	NA	TGCAGTGCTAGAGATCAGGGGGCGATTTCTTTTGATTCACCCCTCCACTTT	CSARDQGAISFDSPLHF
TRBV29-1	TRBJ2-3	NA	NA	TGCAGCGTTGAATCCGGGAAGGAGACAGATACGCAGTATTTT	CSVESGKETDTQYF
TRBV7-3	TRBJ1-1	NA	many	TGTGCCAGCAGCTTAGACCCGGGACACAAGAACACTGAAGCTTTCTTT	CASSLDPGHKNTEAFF
TRBV5-1	TRBJ1-1	NA	large	TGCGCCAGCATAGGTTCGAACACTGAAGCTTTCTTT	CASIGSNTEAFF
TRBV12-3/TRBV12-4	TRBJ2-7	NA	NA	TGTGCCAGCAGTTTGGTGGGGGCGGCCTACGAGCAGTACTTC	CASSLVGAAYEQYF
TRBV20-1	TRBJ2-7	TRBD2	NA	TGCAGTGCTCATCTCGGGAGGTCGGAGCACGAGCAGTACTTC	CSAHLGRSEHEQYF
TRBV20-1	TRBJ2-3	TRBD2	NA	TGCAGTGCTAGAGGGGAAATCATAGGACTAGCGGGAATCCCCCGCACAGATACGCAGTATTTT	CSARGEIIGLAGIPRTDTQYF
TRBV2	TRBJ1-5	NA	NA	TGTGCCAGCCACAGGGAGGCGAGCAATCAGCCCCAGCATTTT	CASHREASNQPQHF
TRBV27	TRBJ2-6	TRBD1	NA	TGTGCCAGCAGTCCCCAAAATTCCGGGACAGGGGGCTCTGGGGCCAACGTCCTGACTTTC	CASSPQNSGTGGSGANVLTF
TRBV3-1	TRBJ2-5	TRBD2	few	TGTGCCAGCAGCCAACCGACTAGCGGCCAGTACTTC	CASSQPTSGQYF
TRBV12-3/TRBV12-4	TRBJ1-6	TRBD1	few	TGTGCCAGCAGTTTCGCAGGGGGCTCCTATAATTCACCCCTCCACTTT	CASSFAGGSYNSPLHF
TRBV7-2	TRBJ1-1	NA	few	TGTGCCAGCAGCTTACCCCATTACCGGAGCATGGGGTACACTGAAGCTTTCTTT	CASSLPHYRSMGYTEAFF
TRBV3-1	TRBJ1-5	TRBD1	many	TGTGCCAGCAGCCAAGGAAACAGGGGGCAGCCCCAGCATTTT	CASSQGNRGQPQHF
TRBV27	TRBJ1-6	TRBD1	NA	TGTGCCAGCAGTTCCCGACAGGGTCGGAGAAATTCACCCCTCCACTTT	CASSSRQGRRNSPLHF
TRBV30	TRBJ1-1	NA	many	TGTTCAGGGAAGACTGCACGGAACACTGAAGCTTTCTTT	CSGKTARNTEAFF